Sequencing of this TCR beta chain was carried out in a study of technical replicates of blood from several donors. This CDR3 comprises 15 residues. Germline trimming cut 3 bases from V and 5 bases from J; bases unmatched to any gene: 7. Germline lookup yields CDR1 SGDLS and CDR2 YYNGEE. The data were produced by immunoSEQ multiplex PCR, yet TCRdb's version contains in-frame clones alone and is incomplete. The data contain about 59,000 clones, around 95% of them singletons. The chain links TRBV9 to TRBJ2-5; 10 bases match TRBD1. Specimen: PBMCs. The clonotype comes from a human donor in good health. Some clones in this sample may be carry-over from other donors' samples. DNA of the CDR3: TGTGCCAGCAGCGCGACAGGGGGCTTTGGGGAGACCCAGTACTTC. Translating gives CASSATGGFGETQYF.